This T cell receptor beta chain was sequenced during a study of human T cells and chemical hapten exposure. Study-level information: Each patch test put 0.01% DPC on the upper back, and results were read at 6 days.

The time point was: pre-sensitization, week 0. Treatment reported: therapeutic diphenylcyclopropenone sensitization with weekly scalp DPC. Whole-study results and caveats: Donors were affected by alopecia, so their immune reaction might vary from that of healthy individuals. Against controls, expanded TCRs gave rise to significantly more large CDR3 similarity clusters.

The CDR3 contains 16 residues. In germline, CDR1 is ENHRY, CDR2 SYGVKD. The ends lost 7 bases at V and 4 bases at J; junction bases unmatched: 10. Details on this clonotype: Its antigen is still unknown.

Unique molecular identifiers were affixed to discrete cDNA molecules within the library. TCRdb reprocessed the RACE reads via MiXCR and lists one record per CDR3 protein. The sample has about 270,000 distinct CDR3 sequences, approximately 8% seen once. Here the sequenced sample was whole blood, taken in connection with sensitization to the hapten diphenylcyclopropenone (DPC). V is TRBV10-3 and J is TRBJ2-2, with 9 bases identical to TRBD2. The clonotype comes from a man between 18 and 35 years old with alopecia areata. Some clones in this sample may be carry-over from other donors' samples. DNA for the CDR3: TGTGCCATCATAGGTAGCGGGGGAACGGGCACCGGGGAGCTGTTTTTT. Translation gives CAIIGSGGTGTGELFF.